The clone carrying this TCR beta chain has more than one count but fewer than ten. No antigen is known for it. TCRdb processed the 5' RACE reads anew with MiXCR; each CDR3 protein has one entry. Of tens of thousands of distinct CDR3 sequences in the sample, roughly a sixth were seen once. This specimen belongs to a study of early T cells in non-severe SARS-CoV-2 infection. The wider study: Bulk RNA from unsorted whole blood was sequenced; chains were unpaired. Findings and limits, study-wide: Using VDJdb, the matching emphasized anti-spike CD8 responses while missing private and CD4 specificities.

The CDR3 runs to 14 residues. With V trimmed by 0 bases and J by 6 bases, 1 base remained unmatched. Germline V gene lookup returns CDR1 LGHNA and CDR2 YSLEER. Sequencing used whole blood. This receptor was obtained from an adult who was a healthcare worker with PCR-confirmed SARS-CoV-2 infection or an uninfected control (not recorded which). The rearrangement links TRBV4-3 to TRBJ2-7, with 11 bases lining up with TRBD1. The CDR3 here is CASSQEGTGGEQYF. The CDR3 DNA follows: TGCGCCAGCAGCCAAGAGGGGACAGGGGGCGAGCAGTACTTC.